The entry below describes one T cell receptor (beta chain). This sample was included in a study of T cell responses to AZD1222 COVID-19 vaccine. J lost 3 bases, V lost 3 bases, and 4 bases had no gene match. The CDR3 length is 14 residues. Germline V gives CDR1 LNHDA, CDR2 SQIVND (reference sequence). The method was immunoSEQ multiplex PCR; TCRdb's version includes in-frame clones alone and lacks a portion of them. The sample has around 120,000 clones, about nine tenths seen once. V usage is TRBV19 and J usage is TRBJ2-7; 8 positions match TRBD2. The TCR originated in an adult in good health. The sample in question was peripheral blood, obtained on day 0 of AZD1222 vaccination. The CDR3 loop is CASSMALAGYEQYF. CDR3 DNA: TGTGCCAGTAGTATGGCGCTAGCGGGCTACGAGCAGTACTTC.